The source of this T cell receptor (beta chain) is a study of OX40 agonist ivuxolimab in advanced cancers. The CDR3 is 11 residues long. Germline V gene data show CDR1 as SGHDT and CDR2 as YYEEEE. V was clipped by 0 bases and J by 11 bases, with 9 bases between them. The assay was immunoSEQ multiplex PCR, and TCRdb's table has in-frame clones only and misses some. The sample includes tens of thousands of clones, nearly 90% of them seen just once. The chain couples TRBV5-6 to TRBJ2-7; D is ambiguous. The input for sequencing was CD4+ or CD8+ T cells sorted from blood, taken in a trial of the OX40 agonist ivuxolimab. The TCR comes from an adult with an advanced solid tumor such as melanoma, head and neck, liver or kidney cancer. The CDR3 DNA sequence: TGTGCCAGCAGCTTGGGGCCTACGGAGTACTTC. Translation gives CASSLGPTEYF.